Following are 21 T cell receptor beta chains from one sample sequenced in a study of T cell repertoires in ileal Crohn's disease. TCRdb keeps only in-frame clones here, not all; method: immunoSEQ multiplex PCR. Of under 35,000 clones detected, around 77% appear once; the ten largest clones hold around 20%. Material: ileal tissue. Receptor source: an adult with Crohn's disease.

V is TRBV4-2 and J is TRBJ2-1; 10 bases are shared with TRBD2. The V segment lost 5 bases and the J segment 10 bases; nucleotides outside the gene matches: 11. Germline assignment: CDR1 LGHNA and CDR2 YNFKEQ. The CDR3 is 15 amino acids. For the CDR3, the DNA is TGTGCCAGCAGCGATACTAGCGGGGTTCTAGGAGAGCAGTTCTTC. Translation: CASSDTSGVLGEQFF.

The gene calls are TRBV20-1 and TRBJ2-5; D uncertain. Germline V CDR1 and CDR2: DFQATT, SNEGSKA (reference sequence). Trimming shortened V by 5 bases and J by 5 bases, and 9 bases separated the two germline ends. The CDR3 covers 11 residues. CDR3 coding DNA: TGCAGTGCTCTAGATAGGGAGACCCAGTACTTC. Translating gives CSALDRETQYF.

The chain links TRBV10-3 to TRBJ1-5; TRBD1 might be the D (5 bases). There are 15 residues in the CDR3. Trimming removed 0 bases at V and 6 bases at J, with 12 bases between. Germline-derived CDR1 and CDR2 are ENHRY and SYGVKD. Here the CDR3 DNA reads TGTGCCATCAGTGAGTCGGGGGGGGTAGCTCAGCCCCAGCATTTT. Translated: CAISESGGVAQPQHF.

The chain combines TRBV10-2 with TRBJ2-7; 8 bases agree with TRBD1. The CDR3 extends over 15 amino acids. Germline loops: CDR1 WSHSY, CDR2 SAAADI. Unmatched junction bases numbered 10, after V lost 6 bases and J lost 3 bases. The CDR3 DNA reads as TGCGCCAGCAGCCCCCAGGACAGGGCACGCTACGAGCAGTACTTC. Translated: CASSPQDRARYEQYF.

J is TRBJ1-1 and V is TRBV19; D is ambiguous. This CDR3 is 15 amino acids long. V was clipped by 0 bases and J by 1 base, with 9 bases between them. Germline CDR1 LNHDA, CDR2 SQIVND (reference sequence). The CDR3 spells CASSIDQVQNTEAFF. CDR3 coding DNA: TGTGCCAGTAGTATAGATCAGGTTCAGAACACTGAAGCTTTCTTT. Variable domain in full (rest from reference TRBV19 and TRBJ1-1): DGGITQSPKYLFRKEGQNVTLSCEQNLNHDAMYWYRQDPGQGLRLIYYSQIVNDFQKGDIAEGYSVSREKKESFPLTVTSAQKNPTAFYLCASSIDQVQNTEAFFGQGTRLTVV.

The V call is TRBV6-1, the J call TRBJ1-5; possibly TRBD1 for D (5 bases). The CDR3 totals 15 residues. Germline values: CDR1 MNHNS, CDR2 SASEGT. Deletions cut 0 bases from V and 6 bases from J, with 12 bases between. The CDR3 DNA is TGTGCCAGCAGTGAAGCCTACTTAAGGGGTCAGCCCCAGCATTTT. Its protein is CASSEAYLRGQPQHF.

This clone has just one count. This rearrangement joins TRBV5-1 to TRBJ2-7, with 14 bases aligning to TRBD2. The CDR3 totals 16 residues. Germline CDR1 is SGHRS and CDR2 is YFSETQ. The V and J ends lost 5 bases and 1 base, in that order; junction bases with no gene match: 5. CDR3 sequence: CASRWGLAGVSYEQYF. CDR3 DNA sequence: TGCGCCAGCAGATGGGGACTAGCGGGAGTTTCCTACGAGCAGTACTTC.

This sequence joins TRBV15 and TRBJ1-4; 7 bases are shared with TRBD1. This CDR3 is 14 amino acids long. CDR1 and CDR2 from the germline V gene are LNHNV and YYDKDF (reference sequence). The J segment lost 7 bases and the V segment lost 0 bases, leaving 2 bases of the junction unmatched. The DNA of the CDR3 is TGTGCCACCAGCAGAGAGGACAGGCCTGAAAAACTGTTTTTT. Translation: CATSREDRPEKLFF.

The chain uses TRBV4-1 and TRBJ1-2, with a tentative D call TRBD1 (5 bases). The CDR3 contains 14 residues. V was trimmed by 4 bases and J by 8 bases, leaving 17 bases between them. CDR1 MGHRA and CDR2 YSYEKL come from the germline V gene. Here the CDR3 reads CASSLLWGVEGYTF. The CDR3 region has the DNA TGCGCCAGCAGCCTCTTATGGGGGGTCGAAGGCTACACCTTC.

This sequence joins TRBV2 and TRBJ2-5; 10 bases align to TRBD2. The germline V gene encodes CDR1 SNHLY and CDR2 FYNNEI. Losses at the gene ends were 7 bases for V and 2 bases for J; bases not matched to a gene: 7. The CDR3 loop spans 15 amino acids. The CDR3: CASMDQRGGQETQYF. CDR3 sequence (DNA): TGTGCCAGCATGGATCAGCGGGGGGGACAAGAGACCCAGTACTTC.

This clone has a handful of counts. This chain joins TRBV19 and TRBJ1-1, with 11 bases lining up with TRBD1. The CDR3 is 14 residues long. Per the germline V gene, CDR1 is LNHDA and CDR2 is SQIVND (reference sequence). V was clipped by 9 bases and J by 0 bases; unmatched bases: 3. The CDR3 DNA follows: TGTGCCAGCCGGGACAGGGGGATGAACACTGAAGCTTTCTTT. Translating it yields CASRDRGMNTEAFF.

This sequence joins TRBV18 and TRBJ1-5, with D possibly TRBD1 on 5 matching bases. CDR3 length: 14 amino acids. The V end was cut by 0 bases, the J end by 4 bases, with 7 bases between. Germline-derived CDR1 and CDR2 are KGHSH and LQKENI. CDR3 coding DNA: TGTGCCAGCTCACCACCACAGGCTAATCAGCCCCAGCATTTT. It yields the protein CASSPPQANQPQHF. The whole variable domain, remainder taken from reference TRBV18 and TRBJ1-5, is NAGVMQNPRHLVRRRGQEARLRCSPMKGHSHVYWYRQLPEEGLKFMVYLQKENIIDESGMPKERFSAEFPKEGPSILRIQQVVRGDSAAYFCASSPPQANQPQHFGDGTRLSIL.

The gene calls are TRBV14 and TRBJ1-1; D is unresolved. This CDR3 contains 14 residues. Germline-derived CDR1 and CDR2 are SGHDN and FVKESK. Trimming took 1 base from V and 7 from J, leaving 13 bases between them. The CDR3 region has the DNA TGTGCCAGCAGCCAAGTTACGGGAAGAGGTGAAGCTTTCTTT. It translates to CASSQVTGRGEAFF.

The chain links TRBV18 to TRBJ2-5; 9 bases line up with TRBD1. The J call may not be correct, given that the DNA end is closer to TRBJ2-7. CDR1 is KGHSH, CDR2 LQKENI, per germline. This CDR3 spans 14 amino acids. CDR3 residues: CASSGTGTGYEQYF. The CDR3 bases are TGTGCCAGCTCCGGGACAGGGACAGGCTACGAGCAGTACTTC.

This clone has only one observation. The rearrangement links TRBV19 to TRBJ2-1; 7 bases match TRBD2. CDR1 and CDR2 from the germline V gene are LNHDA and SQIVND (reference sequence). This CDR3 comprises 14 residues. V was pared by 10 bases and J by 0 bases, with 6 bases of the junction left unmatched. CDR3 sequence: CATKGRGSYNEQFF. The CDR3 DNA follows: TGTGCCACCAAAGGGAGGGGCTCCTACAATGAGCAGTTCTTC.

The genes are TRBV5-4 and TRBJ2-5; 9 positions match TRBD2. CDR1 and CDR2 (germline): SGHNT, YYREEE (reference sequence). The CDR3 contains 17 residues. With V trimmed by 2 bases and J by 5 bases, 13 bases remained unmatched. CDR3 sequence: CASSFPLGSGGEETQYF. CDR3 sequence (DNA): TGTGCCAGCAGCTTCCCGTTGGGTAGCGGGGGAGAGGAGACCCAGTACTTC.

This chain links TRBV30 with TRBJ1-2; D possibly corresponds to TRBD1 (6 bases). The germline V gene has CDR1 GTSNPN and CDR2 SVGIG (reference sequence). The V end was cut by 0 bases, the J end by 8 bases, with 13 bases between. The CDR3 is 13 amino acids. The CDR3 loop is CAWSVTGRQGYTF. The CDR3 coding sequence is TGTGCCTGGAGTGTAACAGGGCGGCAGGGCTACACCTTC.

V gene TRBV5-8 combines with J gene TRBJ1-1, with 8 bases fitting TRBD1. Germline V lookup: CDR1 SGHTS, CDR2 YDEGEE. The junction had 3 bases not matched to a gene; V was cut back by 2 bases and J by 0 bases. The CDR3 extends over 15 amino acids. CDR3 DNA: TGTGCCAGCAGCTTTTGGACAGGGATGAACACTGAAGCTTTCTTT. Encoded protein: CASSFWTGMNTEAFF.

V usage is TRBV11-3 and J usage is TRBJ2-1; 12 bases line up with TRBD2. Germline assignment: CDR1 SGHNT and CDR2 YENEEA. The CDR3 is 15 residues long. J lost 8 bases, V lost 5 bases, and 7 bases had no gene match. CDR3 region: CASSQRTSGNDEQFF. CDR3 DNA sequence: TGTGCCAGCAGCCAAAGGACTAGCGGGAACGATGAGCAGTTCTTC.

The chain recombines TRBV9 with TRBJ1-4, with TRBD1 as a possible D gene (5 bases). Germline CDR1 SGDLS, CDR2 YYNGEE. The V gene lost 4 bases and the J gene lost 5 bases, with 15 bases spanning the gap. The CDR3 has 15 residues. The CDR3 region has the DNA TGTGCCAGCAGCTTGGGACTGACCTGGAATGAAAAACTGTTTTTT. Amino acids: CASSLGLTWNEKLFF.

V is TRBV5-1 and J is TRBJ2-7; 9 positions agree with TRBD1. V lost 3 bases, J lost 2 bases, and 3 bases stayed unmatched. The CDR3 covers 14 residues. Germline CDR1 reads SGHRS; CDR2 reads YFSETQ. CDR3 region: CASSWGQGTYEQYF. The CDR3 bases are TGCGCCAGCAGCTGGGGACAGGGTACCTACGAGCAGTACTTC.